The rows below give T cell receptor beta chains drawn from one sample of a study of T cell repertoires in cytomegalovirus infection. These receptors' antigens are unknown. One entry per CDR3 protein, called by TCRdb with MiXCR from the reads. Among about 900,000 distinct CDR3 sequences, 30% to 40% were seen once, and the ten largest hold 13%. Here the sequenced sample was cultured CD8+ T cells from PBMCs, taken from culture after CMV antigen stimulation. The receptors stem from a human donor in good health (CMV status not recorded). Some clones in this sample may be carry-over from other donors' samples. The CDR3 runs from the conserved cysteine through the conserved F or W. The order of the fields is J gene, clone size, V gene, D gene, CDR3 protein, CDR3 DNA. D genes are given only for firm matches. A row's size may be missing; if present it is once, few, many or a size class.

J: TRBJ2-1
size: few
V: TRBV28
D: TRBD1
CDR3: CASNPGTGGPLGRDNEQFF
DNA: TGTGCCAGCAACCCGGGGACAGGGGGCCCCTTGGGTAGGGACAATGAGCAGTTCTTC

J: TRBJ2-7
size: NA
V: TRBV19
D: NA
CDR3: CASKEDSSYEQYF
DNA: TGTGCCAGTAAGGAGGACAGCAGCTACGAGCAGTACTTC

J: TRBJ2-1
size: NA
V: TRBV5-5
D: NA
CDR3: CASSPSTKQFF
DNA: TGTGCCAGCAGCCCCTCCACTAAGCAGTTCTTC

J: TRBJ2-3
size: NA
V: TRBV5-3
D: TRBD2
CDR3: CASSLGSLAGPSTDTQYF
DNA: TGTGCCAGCAGCTTGGGGTCTCTAGCGGGACCTAGCACAGATACGCAGTATTTT

J: TRBJ2-2
size: NA
V: TRBV6-2/TRBV6-3
D: TRBD2
CDR3: CASRSGGAIGELFF
DNA: TGTGCCAGCAGGTCCGGGGGGGCCATCGGGGAGCTGTTTTTT

J: TRBJ2-7
size: many
V: TRBV7-6
D: NA
CDR3: CASSPIAGAREQYF
DNA: TGTGCCAGCAGCCCCATCGCGGGGGCGCGCGAGCAGTACTTC

J: TRBJ1-1
size: many
V: TRBV12-5
D: TRBD1
CDR3: CASGPEGARNTEAFF
DNA: TGTGCTAGTGGTCCGGAGGGGGCGCGGAACACTGAAGCTTTCTTT

J: TRBJ1-1
size: NA
V: TRBV14
D: TRBD1
CDR3: CASSQGRTGRANTEAFF
DNA: TGTGCCAGCAGCCAAGGGCGGACAGGGAGGGCGAACACTGAAGCTTTCTTT

J: TRBJ1-1
size: NA
V: TRBV6-1
D: NA
CDR3: CASSDGELEAFF
DNA: TGTGCCAGCAGTGATGGGGAACTGGAAGCTTTCTTT

J: TRBJ1-5
size: NA
V: TRBV5-6
D: NA
CDR3: CASSFGKGAQPQHF
DNA: TGTGCCAGCAGCTTTGGAAAGGGCGCTCAGCCCCAGCATTTT

J: TRBJ2-5
size: once
V: TRBV2
D: TRBD1
CDR3: CASSGGTGRDPETQYF
DNA: TGTGCCAGCAGTGGGGGGACAGGGCGGGATCCGGAGACCCAGTACTTC

J: TRBJ2-1
size: few
V: TRBV7-9
D: NA
CDR3: CASSLVGGALYNEQFF
DNA: TGTGCCAGCAGCTTAGTAGGGGGGGCCCTCTACAATGAGCAGTTCTTC

J: TRBJ1-1
size: many
V: TRBV7-8
D: NA
CDR3: CASSSPGDLNTEAFF
DNA: TGTGCCAGCAGCTCTCCAGGGGATTTGAACACTGAAGCTTTCTTT

J: TRBJ1-3
size: few
V: TRBV27
D: NA
CDR3: CASARGFSGNTIYF
DNA: TGTGCCAGCGCCCGGGGTTTCTCTGGAAACACCATATATTTT